What follows is one T cell receptor beta chain and its context. Its antigen has not been determined. No much larger clonotype is one base removed from it; base qualities were not supplied. In light of the paper, this sample's time point label describes: baseline before first vaccination. The vaccinee samples were drawn from two UK trials, COV001 and COV002, one of which was a single-blind randomized controlled phase 2/3 trial testing AZD1222 (ChAdOx1 nCoV-19) in healthy adults. For TCRbeta chain sequencing, PBMC samples were collected from trial participants at day 0 and at day 28 after the second dose. The CDR3 regions of human TCRbeta chains were subjected to immunosequencing. The authors' pipeline ran thus. Repertoire TCRs were checked for matches against a reference library of SARS-CoV-2-specific TCRs that had been generated using the MIRA antigen-specificity platform. Breadth was defined as the fraction of unique TCRs that were SARS-CoV-2-associated. Depth was defined as the fraction of total T cells that were SARS-CoV-2-associated. Each spike-specific TCR was assigned to its reactive spike region and to a CD4 or CD8 class using the MIRA data. Log10-transformed breadth and depth values were compared by one-way ANOVA with Sidak's multiple comparisons tests. In TCRdb, the immuneACCESS table is reduced to in-frame sequences with V and J assigned. These tables do not hold every clone; where another copy was compared, an unresolved V gene accounts for under half, and the others remain unexplained. From that table come the V and J calls and clone size; the DNA was used to work out D and trimming. The sample yields some 150,000 clones; more than 85% were counted once. More than 0.8% of the sample lies in the top ten.

These data originate in a study of T cell responses to AZD1222 COVID-19 vaccine (TCRdb year 2021). A note on the overall study: AZD1222 recipients whose second dose came at about 4 weeks and those whose second dose came at about 12 weeks were combined into one group, since spike-specific TCR depth and breadth did not differ between the two schedules. TCR sequencing covered some 240 trial participants: 200 to 210 given two doses of AZD1222 and 26 given two doses of MenACWY control vaccine. Trial participants were enrolled by age into 18-55, 56-69 and 70-plus year subgroups, with approximately 150, 28 and 58 TCR-sequenced participants respectively. Points the paper makes about the study in general: CD4 TCRs associated with the vaccine covered the entire spike protein, and the dominant responses were in regions 160-218 and 743-854. The 56-69-year group was small, and its depth increase did not reach significance, likely because of low power. Participants were mostly white British and included more females than males, and it was suggested by the authors that clonal diversity may have been underestimated. After two AZD1222 doses, spike-specific TCR breadth and depth were significantly higher than at day 0 and than in MenACWY recipients. Only six AZD1222 recipients were SARS-CoV-2 seropositive at baseline, limiting conclusions about previously exposed vaccinees. No day 14 peak-response samples were available, so repertoires were characterized only after the peak T cell response. Reportedly, close to half of the unique spike-specific TCRs recognized epitopes lying outside the regions that are mutated in the B.1.351 and B.1.1.7 variants.

CDR1 MNHNS and CDR2 SASEGT are derived from the germline V gene. Measured from the cysteine to the phenylalanine, the CDR3 is 16 residues long. Only the CDR3 DNA is retained, 48 bases long and in frame from the first base. Relative to germline, V is 4 bases shorter and J is 4 bases shorter, with 16 bases between their ends. The clonotype was recovered from an adult in good health. Source: peripheral blood, taken on day 0 of AZD1222 vaccination. The rearrangement joined TRBV6-1 to TRBJ1-4; TRBD1 is perhaps the D gene, given 6 matching bases. The CDR3: CASSAAAGHLNEKLFF. The sequence in DNA is TGTGCCAGCAGTGCCGCGGCGGGACACCTTAATGAAAAACTGTTTTTT.